This T cell receptor (beta chain) came from a study of T cells in Graves' hyperthyroidism and ophthalmopathy. Germline lookup yields CDR1 GTSNPN and CDR2 SVGIG (reference sequence). V was shortened by 5 bases and J by 8 bases, with 10 bases between the two germline ends. This CDR3 has 12 amino acids. General study results and limits: Median prediction lead before ophthalmopathy onset was around 7 months with the model.

Ten or more counts support this clonotype. Its antigen is as yet unknown. The hyperthyroidism patients had all been newly diagnosed, and their disease duration was under 2 months. Their ages ranged from 18 to 65 years. From roughly 10 ml of fresh peripheral blood, PBMCs were isolated. Amplification of TCR beta CDR3 regions was performed using RNA transcripts as template. The TCR CDR3 was amplified in a first-round RT-PCR using the HTBI primer set. TCRdb processed the multiplex PCR reads anew with MiXCR; each CDR3 protein has one entry. The table includes approximately 370,000 distinct CDR3 sequences, about a sixth detected once.

Sequencing input: blood. The genes are TRBV30 and TRBJ1-6; D call uncertain. The sequence derives from a woman in her twenties or thirties with Graves' hyperthyroidism that later progressed to Graves' ophthalmopathy. CDR3 sequence (DNA): TGTGCCTGGCGGGGATCGGATTCACCCCTCCACTTT. This encodes CAWRGSDSPLHF. The whole variable domain, remainder taken from reference TRBV30 and TRBJ1-6, is SQTIHQWPATLVQPVGSPLSLECTVEGTSNPNLYWYRQAAGRGLQLLFYSVGIGQISSEVPQNLSASRPQDRQFILSSKKLLLSDSGFYLCAWRGSDSPLHFGNGTRLTVT.